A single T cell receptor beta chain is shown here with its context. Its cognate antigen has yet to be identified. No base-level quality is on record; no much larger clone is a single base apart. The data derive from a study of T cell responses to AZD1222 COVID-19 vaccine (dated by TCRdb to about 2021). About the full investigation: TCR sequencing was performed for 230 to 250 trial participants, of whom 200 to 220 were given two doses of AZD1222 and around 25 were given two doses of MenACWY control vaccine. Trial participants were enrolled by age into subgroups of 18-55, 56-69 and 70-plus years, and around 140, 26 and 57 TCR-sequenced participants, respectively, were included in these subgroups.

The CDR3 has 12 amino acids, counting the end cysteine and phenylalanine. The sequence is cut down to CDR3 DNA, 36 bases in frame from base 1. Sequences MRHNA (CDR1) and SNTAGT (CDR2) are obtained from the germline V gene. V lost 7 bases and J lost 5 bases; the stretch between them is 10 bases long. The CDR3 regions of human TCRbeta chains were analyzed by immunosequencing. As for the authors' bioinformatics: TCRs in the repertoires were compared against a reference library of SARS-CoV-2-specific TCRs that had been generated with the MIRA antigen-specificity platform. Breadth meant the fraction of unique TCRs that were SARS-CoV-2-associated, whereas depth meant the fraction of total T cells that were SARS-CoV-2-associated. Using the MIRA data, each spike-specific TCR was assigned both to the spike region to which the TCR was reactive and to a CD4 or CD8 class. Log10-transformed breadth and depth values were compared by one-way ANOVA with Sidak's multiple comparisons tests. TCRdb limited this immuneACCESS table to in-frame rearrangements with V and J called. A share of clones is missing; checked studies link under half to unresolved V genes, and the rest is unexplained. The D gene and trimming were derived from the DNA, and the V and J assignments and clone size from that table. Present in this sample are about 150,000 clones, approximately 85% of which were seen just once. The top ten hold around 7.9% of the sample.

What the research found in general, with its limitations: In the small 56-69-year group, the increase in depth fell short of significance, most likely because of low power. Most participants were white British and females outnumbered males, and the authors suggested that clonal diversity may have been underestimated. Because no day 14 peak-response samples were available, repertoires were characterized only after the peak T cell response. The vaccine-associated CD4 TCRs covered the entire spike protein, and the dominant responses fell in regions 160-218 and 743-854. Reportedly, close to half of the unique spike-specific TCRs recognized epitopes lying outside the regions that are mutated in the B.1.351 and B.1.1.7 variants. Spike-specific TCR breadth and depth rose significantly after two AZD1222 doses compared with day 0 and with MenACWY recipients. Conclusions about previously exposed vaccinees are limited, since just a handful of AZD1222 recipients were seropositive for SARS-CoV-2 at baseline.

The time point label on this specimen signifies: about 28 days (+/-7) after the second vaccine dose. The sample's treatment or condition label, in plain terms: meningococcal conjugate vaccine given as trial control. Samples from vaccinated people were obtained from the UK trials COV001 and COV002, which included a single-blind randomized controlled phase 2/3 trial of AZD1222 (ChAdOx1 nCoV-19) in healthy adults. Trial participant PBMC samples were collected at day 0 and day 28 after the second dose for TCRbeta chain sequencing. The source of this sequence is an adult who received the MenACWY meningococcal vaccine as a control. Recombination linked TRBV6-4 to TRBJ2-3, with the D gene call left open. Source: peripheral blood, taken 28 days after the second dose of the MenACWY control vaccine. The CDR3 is CASKGAGDTQYF. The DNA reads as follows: TGTGCCAGCAAGGGCGCCGGAGATACGCAGTATTTT.